Included here is one T cell receptor beta chain sequence, with context. The data are from a study of blood T cell repertoires in COVID-19. Looking at the study overall: Samples representing acute and convalescent COVID-19 were sourced from the United States, Italy and Spain.

The V end was cut by 2 bases, the J end by 4 bases, with 13 bases between. The CDR3 consists of 14 residues. Germline CDR1 SGHDT, CDR2 YYEEEE. The method was immunoSEQ multiplex PCR; TCRdb's version includes in-frame clones alone and lacks a portion of them. The repertoire holds under 80,000 clones, with about 87% as singletons. V usage is TRBV5-6 and J usage is TRBJ2-7; D is perhaps TRBD2 (6 bases). The TCR comes from an elderly woman with active COVID-19. Material: peripheral blood. The DNA of the CDR3 is TGTGCCAGCAGCTTAGGAGGGGCTCGGTACGAGCAGTACTTC. Its protein product is CASSLGGARYEQYF.